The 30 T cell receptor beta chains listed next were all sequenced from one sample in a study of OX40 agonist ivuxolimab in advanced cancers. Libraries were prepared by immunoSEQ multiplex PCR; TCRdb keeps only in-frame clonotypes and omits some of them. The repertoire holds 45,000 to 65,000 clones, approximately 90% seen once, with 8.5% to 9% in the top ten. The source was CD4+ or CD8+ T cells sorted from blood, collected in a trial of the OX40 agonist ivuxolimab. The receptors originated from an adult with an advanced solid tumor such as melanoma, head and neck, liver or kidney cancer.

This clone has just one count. CDR3 amino acids: CASSYSSLGGGEQYF. The CDR3, as DNA: TGTGCCAGCAGTTACTCCAGCTTGGGAGGAGGCGAGCAGTACTTC. The genes are TRBV6-5 and TRBJ2-7; TRBD2 might be the D (6 bases). CDR1 is MNHEY and CDR2 is SVGAGI in the germline V gene. With 0 bases removed from V and 6 bases from J, the gap between germline ends came to 15 bases. This CDR3 is 15 amino acids long.

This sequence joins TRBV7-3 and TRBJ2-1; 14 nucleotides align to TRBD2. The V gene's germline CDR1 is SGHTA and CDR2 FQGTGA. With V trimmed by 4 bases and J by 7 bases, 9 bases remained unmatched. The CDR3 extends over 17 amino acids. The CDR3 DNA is TGTGCCAGCAGCTCTGGACTAGCGGGGGGAAATTATAATGAGCAGTTCTTC. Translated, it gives CASSSGLAGGNYNEQFF.

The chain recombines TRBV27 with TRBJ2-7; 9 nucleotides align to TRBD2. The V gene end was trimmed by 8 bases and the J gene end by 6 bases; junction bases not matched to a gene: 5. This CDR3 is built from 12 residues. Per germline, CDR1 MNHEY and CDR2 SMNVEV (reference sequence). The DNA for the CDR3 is TGTGCCAGCGGACTAGCGTTCTCCGAGCAGTACTTC. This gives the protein CASGLAFSEQYF.

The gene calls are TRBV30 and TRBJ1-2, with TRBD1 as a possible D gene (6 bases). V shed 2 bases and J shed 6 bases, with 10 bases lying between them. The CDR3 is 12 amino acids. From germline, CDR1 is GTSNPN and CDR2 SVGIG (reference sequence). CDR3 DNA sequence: TGTGCCTGGAGTATTTACAGGGATGGCTACACCTTC. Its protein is CAWSIYRDGYTF.

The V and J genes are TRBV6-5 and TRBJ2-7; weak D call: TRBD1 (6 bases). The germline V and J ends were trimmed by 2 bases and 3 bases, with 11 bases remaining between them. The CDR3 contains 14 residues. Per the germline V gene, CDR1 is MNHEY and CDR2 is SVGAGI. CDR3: CASSYGGRGYEQYF. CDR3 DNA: TGTGCCAGCAGTTACGGCGGCAGGGGCTACGAGCAGTACTTC.

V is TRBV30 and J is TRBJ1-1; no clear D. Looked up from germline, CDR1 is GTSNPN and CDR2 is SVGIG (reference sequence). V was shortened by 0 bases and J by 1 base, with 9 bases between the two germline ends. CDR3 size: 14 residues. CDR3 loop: CAWSVVPSNTEAFF. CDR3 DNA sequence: TGTGCCTGGAGTGTAGTCCCCTCGAACACTGAAGCTTTCTTT.

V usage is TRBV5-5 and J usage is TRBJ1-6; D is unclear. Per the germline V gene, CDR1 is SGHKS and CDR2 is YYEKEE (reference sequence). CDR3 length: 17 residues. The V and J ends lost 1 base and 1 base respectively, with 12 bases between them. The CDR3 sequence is CASSLLSTGSYNSPLHF. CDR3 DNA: TGTGCCAGCAGCTTGCTTAGTACCGGGTCCTATAATTCACCCCTCCACTTT.

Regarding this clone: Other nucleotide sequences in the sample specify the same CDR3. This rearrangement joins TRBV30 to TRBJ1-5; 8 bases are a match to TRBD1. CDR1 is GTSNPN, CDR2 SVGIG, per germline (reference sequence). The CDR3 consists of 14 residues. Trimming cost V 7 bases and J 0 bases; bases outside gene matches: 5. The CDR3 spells CAYTGGLSNQPQHF. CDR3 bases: TGTGCCTATACAGGGGGTCTTAGCAATCAGCCCCAGCATTTT.

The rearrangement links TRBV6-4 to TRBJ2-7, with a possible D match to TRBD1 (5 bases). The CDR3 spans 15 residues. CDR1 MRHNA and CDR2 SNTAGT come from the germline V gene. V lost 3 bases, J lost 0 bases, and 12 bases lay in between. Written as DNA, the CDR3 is TGTGCCAGCAGTGAAAGTGGAGACAGCTCCTACGAGCAGTACTTC. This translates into CASSESGDSSYEQYF.

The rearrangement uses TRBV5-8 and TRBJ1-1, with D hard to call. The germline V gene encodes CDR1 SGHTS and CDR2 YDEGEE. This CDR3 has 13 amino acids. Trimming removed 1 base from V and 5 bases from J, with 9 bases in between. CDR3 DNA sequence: TGTGCCAGCAGCTTGATGATTGGGACTGAAGCTTTCTTT. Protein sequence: CASSLMIGTEAFF.

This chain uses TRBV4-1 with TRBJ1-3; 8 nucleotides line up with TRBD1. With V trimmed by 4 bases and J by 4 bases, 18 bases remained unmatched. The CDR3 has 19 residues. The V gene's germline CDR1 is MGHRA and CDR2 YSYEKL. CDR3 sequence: CASSPLSGQGVTGGNTIYF. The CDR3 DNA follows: TGCGCCAGCAGCCCCCTCTCCGGACAGGGAGTCACGGGGGGAAACACCATATATTTT.

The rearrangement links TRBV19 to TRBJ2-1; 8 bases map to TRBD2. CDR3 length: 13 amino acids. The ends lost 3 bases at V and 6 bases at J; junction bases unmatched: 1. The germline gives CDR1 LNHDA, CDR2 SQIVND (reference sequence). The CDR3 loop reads CASSMGLVNEQFF. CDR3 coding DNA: TGTGCCAGTAGTATGGGACTAGTCAATGAGCAGTTCTTC.

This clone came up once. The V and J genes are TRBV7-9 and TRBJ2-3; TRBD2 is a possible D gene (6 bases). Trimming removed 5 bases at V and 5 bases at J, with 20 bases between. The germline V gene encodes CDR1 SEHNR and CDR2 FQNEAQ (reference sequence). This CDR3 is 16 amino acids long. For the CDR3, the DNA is TGTGCCAGCAGCGAAGGTGTGGGACTGCTCGAAGATACGCAGTATTTT. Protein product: CASSEGVGLLEDTQYF.

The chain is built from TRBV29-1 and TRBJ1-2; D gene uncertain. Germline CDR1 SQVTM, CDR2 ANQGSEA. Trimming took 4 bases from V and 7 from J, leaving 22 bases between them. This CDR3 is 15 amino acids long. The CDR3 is CSVVAVGRGTGGYTF. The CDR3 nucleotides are TGCAGCGTTGTAGCAGTCGGACGTGGAACGGGTGGCTACACCTTC.

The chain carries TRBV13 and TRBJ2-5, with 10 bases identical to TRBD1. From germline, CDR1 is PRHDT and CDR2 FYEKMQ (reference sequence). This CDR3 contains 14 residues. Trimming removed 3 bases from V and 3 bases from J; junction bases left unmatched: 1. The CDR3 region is CASSLGQGKETQYF. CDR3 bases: TGTGCCAGCAGCTTGGGACAGGGGAAAGAGACCCAGTACTTC.

The DNA of the CDR3 is TGTGCCAGCAGTTTCCTTGGGGAGGCCACCGGAAACACCATATATTTT. This encodes CASSFLGEATGNTIYF. The rearrangement uses TRBV28 and TRBJ1-3; D is undetermined. In germline, CDR1 is MDHEN, CDR2 SYDVKM. The CDR3 is made up of 16 amino acids. V was trimmed by 3 bases and J by 4 bases, leaving 16 bases between them.

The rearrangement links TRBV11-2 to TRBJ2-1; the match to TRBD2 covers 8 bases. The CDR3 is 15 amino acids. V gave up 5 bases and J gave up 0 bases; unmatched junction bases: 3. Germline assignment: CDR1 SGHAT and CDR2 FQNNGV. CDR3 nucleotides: TGTGCCAGCAGCCCTGCGGGGGGCTCCTACAATGAGCAGTTCTTC. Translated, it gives CASSPAGGSYNEQFF. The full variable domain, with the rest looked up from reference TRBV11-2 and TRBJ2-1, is EAGVAQSPRYKIIEKRQSVAFWCNPISGHATLYWYQQILGQGPKLLIQFQNNGVVDDSQLPKDRFSAERLKGVDSTLKIQPAKLEDSAVYLCASSPAGGSYNEQFFGPGTRLTVL.

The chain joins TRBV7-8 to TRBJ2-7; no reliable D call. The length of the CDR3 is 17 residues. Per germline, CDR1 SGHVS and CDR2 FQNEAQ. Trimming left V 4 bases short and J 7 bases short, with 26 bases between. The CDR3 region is CASSSTPPLFPAHEQYF. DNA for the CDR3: TGTGCCAGCAGCTCCACCCCGCCCCTTTTTCCAGCACATGAGCAGTACTTC.

The CDR3 region is CASSFTIYRGPSYSNQPQHF. The CDR3 region has the DNA TGTGCCAGCAGTTTTACCATATACAGAGGGCCCTCTTATAGCAATCAGCCCCAGCATTTT. This chain links TRBV28 with TRBJ1-5, with no clear D. In germline, CDR1 is MDHEN, CDR2 SYDVKM. V was clipped by 3 bases and J by 0 bases, with 24 bases between them. The CDR3 spans 20 residues.

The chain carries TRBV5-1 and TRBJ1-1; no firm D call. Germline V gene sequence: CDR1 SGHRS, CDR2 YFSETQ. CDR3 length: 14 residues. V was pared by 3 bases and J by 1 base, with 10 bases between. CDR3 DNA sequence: TGCGCCAGCAGCTCACCAGTAGAGAACACTGAAGCTTTCTTT. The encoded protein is CASSSPVENTEAFF.

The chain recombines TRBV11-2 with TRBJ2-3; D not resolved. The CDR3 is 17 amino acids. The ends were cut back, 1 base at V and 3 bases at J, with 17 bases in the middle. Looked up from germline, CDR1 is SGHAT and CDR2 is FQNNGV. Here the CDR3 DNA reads TGTGCCAGCAGCTTAGTCCAGCCGGGCGGAATAACAGATACGCAGTATTTT. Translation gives CASSLVQPGGITDTQYF.

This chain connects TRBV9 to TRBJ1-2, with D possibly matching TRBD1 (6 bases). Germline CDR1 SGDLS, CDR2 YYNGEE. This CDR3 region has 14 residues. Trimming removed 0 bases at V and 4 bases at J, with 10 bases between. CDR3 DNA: TGTGCCAGCAGCGTAGGAGACAGGACCTATGGCTACACCTTC. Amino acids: CASSVGDRTYGYTF.

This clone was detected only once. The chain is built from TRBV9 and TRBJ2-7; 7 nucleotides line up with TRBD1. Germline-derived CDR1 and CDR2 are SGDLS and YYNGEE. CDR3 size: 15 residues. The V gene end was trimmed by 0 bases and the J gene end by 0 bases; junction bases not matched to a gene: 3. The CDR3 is CASSVGGQISYEQYF. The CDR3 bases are TGTGCCAGCAGCGTAGGGGGACAGATCTCCTACGAGCAGTACTTC.

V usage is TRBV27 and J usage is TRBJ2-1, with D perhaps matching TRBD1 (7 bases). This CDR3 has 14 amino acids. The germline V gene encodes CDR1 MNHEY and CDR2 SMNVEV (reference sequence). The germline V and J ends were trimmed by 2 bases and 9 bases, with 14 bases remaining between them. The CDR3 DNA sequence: TGTGCCAGCAGTTTACAGGGGGGATGGCCTGAGCAGTTCTTC. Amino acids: CASSLQGGWPEQFF.

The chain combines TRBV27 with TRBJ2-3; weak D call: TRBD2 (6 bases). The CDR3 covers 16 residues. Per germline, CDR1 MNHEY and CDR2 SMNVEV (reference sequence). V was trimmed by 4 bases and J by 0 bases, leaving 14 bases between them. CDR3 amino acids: CASSSWGTPSTDTQYF. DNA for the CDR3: TGTGCCAGCAGTTCCTGGGGGACTCCTAGCACAGATACGCAGTATTTT.

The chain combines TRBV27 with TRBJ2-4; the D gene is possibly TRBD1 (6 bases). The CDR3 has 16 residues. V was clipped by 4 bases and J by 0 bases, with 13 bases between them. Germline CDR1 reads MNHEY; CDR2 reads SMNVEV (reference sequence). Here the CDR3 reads CASSSQGILAKNIQYF. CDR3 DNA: TGTGCCAGCAGTTCACAGGGTATCTTAGCCAAAAACATTCAGTACTTC.

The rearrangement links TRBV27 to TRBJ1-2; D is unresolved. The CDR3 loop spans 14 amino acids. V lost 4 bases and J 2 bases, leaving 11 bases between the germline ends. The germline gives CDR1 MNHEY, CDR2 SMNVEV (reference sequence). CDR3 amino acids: CASSSLTRNYGYTF. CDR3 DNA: TGTGCCAGCAGTTCCTTAACTCGGAACTATGGCTACACCTTC.

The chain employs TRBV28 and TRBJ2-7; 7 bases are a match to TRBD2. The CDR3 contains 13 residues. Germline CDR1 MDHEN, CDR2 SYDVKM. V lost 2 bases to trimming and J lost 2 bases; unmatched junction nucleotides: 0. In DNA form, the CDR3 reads TGTGCCAGCAGTTTAGCGGGAGCCTACGAGCAGTACTTC. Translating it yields CASSLAGAYEQYF.

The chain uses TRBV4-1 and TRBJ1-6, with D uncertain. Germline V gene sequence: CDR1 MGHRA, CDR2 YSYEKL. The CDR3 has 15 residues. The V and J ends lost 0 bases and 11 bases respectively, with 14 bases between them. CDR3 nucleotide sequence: TGCGCCAGCAGCCAAGAGAAGGGTTTATGGACACCCCTCCACTTT. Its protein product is CASSQEKGLWTPLHF.

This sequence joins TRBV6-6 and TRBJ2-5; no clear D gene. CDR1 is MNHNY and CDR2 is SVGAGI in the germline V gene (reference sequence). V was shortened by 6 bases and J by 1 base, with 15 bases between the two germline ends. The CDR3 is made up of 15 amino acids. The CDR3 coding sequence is TGTGCCAGCAGCCCCCCTGACGGCCCCCAAGAGACCCAGTACTTC. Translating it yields CASSPPDGPQETQYF.